A single T cell receptor beta chain is shown here with its context. There are a few counts of this clone. What antigen it recognizes has not been identified. Base qualities were left out, and no much larger clone turns up one base away. This record comes from a study of blood T cell repertoires in COVID-19 (dated by TCRdb to 2020 to 2021). The study in broad terms: Samples covering the acute and convalescent phases of COVID-19 were provided by collaborators in the United States, Italy and Spain. Subjects who had been exposed to COVID-19, were actively infected with it, or had recovered from it provided the deeply sampled blood TCRbeta repertoires that made up the dataset. Where HLA class I and class II types were available, the types were taken from metadata supplied by the sample provider, not from assay-based typing. The prospective study material was composed of cDNA or gDNA derived from T cells, B-cell-depleted T cells, or PBMCs. Nearly every sample came with metadata listing a de-identified subject ID, COVID-19 status, age in years and sex. The repertoires were made available in a free public database intended to serve as a resource for research on the immune response to SARS-CoV-2. Samples came from the ongoing ImmuneRACE study (first 160 participants) plus 1,254 subjects from 6 global collaborators. Here is what the overall study found, with its caveats: The amount of clinical and demographic metadata varied by source and participant and was provided uncurated.

The germline V gene (reference sequence) yields GTSNPN for CDR1 and SVGIG for CDR2. V drops 1 base and J drops 10 bases, leaving 14 bases in between. CDR3 length: 14 amino acids, cysteine to phenylalanine. CDR3 DNA only is kept here, 42 bases in frame from base 1. Collaborating institutions collected whole blood in K2EDTA tubes following their own protocols. For TCRbeta analysis, collaborators shipped samples as frozen whole blood, isolated PBMCs, or DNA extracted from either of those sample types. TCRbeta CDR3 regions were amplified from genomic DNA by means of the immunoSEQ Assay, a bias-controlled multiplex PCR. The study's own analysis went as follows. Nucleated cell counts per sample were estimated from amplification of reference gene primers within the assay. To quantify the absolute abundance of each unique TCRbeta CDR3 rearrangement, sequence reads were collapsed and filtered. For each sample, productive Simpson clonality was calculated as the square root of Simpson's diversity index across productive rearrangements. TCRdb provides this immuneACCESS table in a form limited to in-frame rearrangements. Some clones are lacking; in checked studies, under half of them reflect an unresolved V gene, and why the rest are absent is not known. Clone size and the V and J calls come from that table; the DNA yielded D and trimming. The sample profile shows over 80,000 clones; about 89% of them were found once. The ten largest clones capture about 9.3% of the sample.

What was sequenced was peripheral blood. The rearrangement joined TRBV30 to TRBJ1-6; D gene: possibly TRBD1, on 5 matching bases. The clonotype comes from a man in his fifties with acute or convalescent COVID-19. The CDR3 loop reads CAWSGGAPGSPLHF. The sequenced DNA is TGTGCCTGGAGTGGCGGGGCCCCCGGATCACCCCTCCACTTT.